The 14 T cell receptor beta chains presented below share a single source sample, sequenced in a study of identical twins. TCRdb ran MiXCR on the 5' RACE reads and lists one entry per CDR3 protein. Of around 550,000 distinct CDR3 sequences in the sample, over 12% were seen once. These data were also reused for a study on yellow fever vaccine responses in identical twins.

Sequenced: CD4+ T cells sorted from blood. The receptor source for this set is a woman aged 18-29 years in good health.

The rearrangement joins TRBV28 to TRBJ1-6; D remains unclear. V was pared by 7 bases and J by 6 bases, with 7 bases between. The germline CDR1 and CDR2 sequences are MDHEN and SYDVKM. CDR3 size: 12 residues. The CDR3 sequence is CASTEGNSPLHF. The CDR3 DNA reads TGTGCCAGCACGGAGGGTAATTCACCCCTCCACTTT. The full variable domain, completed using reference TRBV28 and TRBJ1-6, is DVKVTQSSRYLVKRTGEKVFLECVQDMDHENMFWYRQDPGLGLRLIYFSYDVKMKEKGDIPEGYSVSREKKERFSLILESASTNQTSMYLCASTEGNSPLHFGNGTRLTVT.

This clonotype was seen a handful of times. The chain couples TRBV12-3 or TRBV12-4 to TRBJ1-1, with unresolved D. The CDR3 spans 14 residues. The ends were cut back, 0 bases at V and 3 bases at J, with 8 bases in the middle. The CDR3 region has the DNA TGTGCCAGCAGTTTAGCGTCCGGCCACACTGAAGCTTTCTTT. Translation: CASSLASGHTEAFF.

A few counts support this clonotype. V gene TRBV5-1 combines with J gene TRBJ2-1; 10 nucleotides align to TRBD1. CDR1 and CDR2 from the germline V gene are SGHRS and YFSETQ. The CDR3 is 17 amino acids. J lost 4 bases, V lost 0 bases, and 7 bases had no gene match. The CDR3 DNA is TGCGCCAGCAGCTTGGGTCGCCGGGACAGGGGATACAATGAGCAGTTCTTC. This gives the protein CASSLGRRDRGYNEQFF.

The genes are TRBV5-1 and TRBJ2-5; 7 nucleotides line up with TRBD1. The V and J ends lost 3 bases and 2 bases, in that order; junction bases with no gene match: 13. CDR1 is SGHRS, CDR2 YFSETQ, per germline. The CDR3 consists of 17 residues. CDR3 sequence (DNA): TGCGCCAGCAGCTCGACTACAGGGGTCGTTGGGCAAGAGACCCAGTACTTC. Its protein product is CASSSTTGVVGQETQYF.

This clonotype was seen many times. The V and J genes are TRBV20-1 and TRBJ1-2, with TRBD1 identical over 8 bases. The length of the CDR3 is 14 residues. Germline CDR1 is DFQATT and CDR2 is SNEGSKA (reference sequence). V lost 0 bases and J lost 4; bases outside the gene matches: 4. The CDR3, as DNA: TGCAGTGCTAGAGATTGGGACAGGTCCTATGGCTACACCTTC. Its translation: CSARDWDRSYGYTF.

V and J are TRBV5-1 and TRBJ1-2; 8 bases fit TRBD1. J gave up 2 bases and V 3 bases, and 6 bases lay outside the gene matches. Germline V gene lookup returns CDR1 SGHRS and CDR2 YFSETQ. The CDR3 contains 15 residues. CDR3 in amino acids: CASSSGQGPNYGYTF. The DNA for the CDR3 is TGCGCCAGCAGCTCCGGACAGGGCCCCAACTATGGCTACACCTTC.

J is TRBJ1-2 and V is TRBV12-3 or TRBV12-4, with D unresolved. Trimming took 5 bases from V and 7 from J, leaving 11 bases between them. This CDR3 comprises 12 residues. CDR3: CASSLSSTGYTF. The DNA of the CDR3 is TGTGCCAGCAGTCTCTCAAGCACTGGCTACACCTTC.

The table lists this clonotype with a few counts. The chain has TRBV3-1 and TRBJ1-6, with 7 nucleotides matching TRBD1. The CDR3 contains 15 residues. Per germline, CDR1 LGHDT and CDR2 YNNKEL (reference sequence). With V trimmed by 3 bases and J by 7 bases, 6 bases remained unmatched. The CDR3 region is CASSQGDSNNSPLHF. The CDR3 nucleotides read TGTGCCAGCAGCCAGGGGGACAGTAACAATTCACCCCTCCACTTT. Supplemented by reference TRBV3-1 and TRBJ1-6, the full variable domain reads DTAVSQTPKYLVTQMGNDKSIKCEQNLGHDTMYWYKQDSKKFLKIMFSYNNKELIINETVPNRFSPKSPDKAHLNLHINSLELGDSAVYFCASSQGDSNNSPLHFGNGTRLTVT.

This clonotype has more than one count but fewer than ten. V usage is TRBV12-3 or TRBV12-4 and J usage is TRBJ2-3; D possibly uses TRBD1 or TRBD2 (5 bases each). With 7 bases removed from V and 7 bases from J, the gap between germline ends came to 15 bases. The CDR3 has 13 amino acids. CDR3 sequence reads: CASNLGTTYTQYF. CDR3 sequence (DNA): TGTGCCAGCAACCTCGGGACCACTTATACGCAGTATTTT.

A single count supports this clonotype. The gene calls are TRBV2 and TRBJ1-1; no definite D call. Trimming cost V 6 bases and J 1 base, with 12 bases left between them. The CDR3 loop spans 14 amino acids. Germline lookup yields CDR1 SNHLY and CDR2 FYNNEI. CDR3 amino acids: CASSASGSNTEAFF. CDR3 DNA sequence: TGTGCCAGCAGCGCCTCCGGTTCGAACACTGAAGCTTTCTTT.

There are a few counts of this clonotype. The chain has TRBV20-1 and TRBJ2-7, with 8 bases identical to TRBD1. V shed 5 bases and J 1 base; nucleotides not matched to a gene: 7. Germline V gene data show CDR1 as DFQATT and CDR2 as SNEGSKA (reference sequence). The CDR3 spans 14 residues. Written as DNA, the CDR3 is TGCAGTGCTTCTACAGGGACAGGATCCTACGAGCAGTACGTC. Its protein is CSASTGTGSYEQYV.

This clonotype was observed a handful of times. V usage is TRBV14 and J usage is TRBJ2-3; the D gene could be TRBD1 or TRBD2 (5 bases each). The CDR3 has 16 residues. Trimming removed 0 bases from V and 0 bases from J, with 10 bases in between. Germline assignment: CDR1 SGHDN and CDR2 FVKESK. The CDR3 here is CASSQEWGRSTDTQYF. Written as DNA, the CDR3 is TGTGCCAGCAGCCAAGAATGGGGACGAAGCACAGATACGCAGTATTTT.

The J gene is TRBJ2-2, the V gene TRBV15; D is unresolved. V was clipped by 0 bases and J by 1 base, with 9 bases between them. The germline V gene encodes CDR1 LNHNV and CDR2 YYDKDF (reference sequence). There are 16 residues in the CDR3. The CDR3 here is CATSRDTVKNTGELFF. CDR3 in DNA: TGTGCCACCAGCAGAGATACGGTAAAGAACACCGGGGAGCTGTTTTTT.

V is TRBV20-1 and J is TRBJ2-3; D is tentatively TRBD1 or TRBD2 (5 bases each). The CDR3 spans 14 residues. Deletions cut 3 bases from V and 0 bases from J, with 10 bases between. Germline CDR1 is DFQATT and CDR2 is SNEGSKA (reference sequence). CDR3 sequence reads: CSASRGQSTDTQYF. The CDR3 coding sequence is TGCAGTGCTAGTCGGGGCCAGAGCACAGATACGCAGTATTTT.